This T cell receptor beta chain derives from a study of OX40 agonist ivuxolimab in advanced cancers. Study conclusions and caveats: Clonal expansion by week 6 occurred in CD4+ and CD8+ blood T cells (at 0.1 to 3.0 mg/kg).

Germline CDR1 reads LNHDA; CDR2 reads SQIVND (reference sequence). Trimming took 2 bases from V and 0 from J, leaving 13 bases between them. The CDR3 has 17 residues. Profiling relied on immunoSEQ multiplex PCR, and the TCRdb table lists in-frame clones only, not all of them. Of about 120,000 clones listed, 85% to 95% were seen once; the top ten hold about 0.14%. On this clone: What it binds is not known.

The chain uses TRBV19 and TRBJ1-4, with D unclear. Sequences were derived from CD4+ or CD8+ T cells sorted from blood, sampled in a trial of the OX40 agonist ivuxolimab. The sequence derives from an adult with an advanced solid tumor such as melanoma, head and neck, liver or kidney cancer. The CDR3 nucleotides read TGTGCCAGTAGTATAAGGTTCAGTCGCTCAACTAATGAAAAACTGTTTTTT. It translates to CASSIRFSRSTNEKLFF.